This TCR beta chain was identified during a study of cytomegalovirus exposure and HLA in healthy donors. Comments on this clone: Its target is not known.

CDR3 length: 16 amino acids. The germline CDR1 and CDR2 sequences are SNHLY and FYNNEI. The V and J ends lost 7 bases and 4 bases, in that order; junction bases with no gene match: 10. The PCR was carried out with 60 Vbeta primers and 13 Jbeta primers. Profiling relied on immunoSEQ multiplex PCR, and the TCRdb table lists in-frame clones only, not all of them. The sample has about 170,000 clones; around two thirds are singletons. Notes on the study in general: Productive status was seen about 87% or about 30% of the time for most TCR beta V segments in an earlier analysis. The study listed approximately 170 cytomegalovirus-associated TCR beta chains. 87-base-pair reads could not separate some V segments, including TRBV6-2 and TRBV6-3.

The chain recombines TRBV2 with TRBJ2-3; 11 bases line up with TRBD2. This clonotype originated in a man aged 40-50 years in good health and CMV-seronegative. The sequenced sample consisted of PBMCs. The CDR3 DNA is TGTGCCAGCACCCGGGGTAGCGGGAGGGCTTCAGATACGCAGTATTTT. This encodes CASTRGSGRASDTQYF. Combining the CDR3 with reference TRBV2 and TRBJ2-3 gives the whole variable domain EPEVTQTPSHQVTQMGQEVILRCVPISNHLYFYWYRQILGQKVEFLVSFYNNEISEKSEIFDDQFSVERPDGSNFTLKIRSTKLEDSAMYFCASTRGSGRASDTQYFGPGTRLTVL.